Shown below are 16 T cell receptor beta chains from a single sample sequenced in a study of T cell responses to AZD1222 COVID-19 vaccine. TCRdb's copy holds only in-frame clones and misses some; the assay was immunoSEQ multiplex PCR. Among some 140,000 clones listed, more than 90% were seen once. The sample consisted of peripheral blood, taken on day 0 of AZD1222 vaccination. Receptor source: an adult in good health.

CDR3 sequence: CASSLTGNTDTQYF. The CDR3 DNA reads as TGTGCCAGCAGCTTAACCGGGAACACAGATACGCAGTATTTT. The chain recombines TRBV11-3 with TRBJ2-3; TRBD2 might be the D (5 bases). The CDR3 totals 14 residues. Trimming stripped 2 bases from V and 2 bases from J, with 8 bases between. Germline CDR1 SGHNT, CDR2 YENEEA.

This chain connects TRBV7-9 to TRBJ1-2; TRBD1 might be the D (6 bases). This CDR3 is built from 13 residues. Germline assignment: CDR1 SEHNR and CDR2 FQNEAQ (reference sequence). The V end lost 6 bases, the J end lost 4 bases, and 12 bases lay between the germline ends. CDR3 sequence: CASSMDSGYGYTF. As DNA, the CDR3 is TGTGCCAGCAGTATGGACAGCGGCTATGGCTACACCTTC. Based on the CDR3 plus reference TRBV7-9 and TRBJ1-2, the full variable domain is DTGVSQNPRHKITKRGQNVTFRCDPISEHNRLYWYRQTLGQGPEFLTYFQNEAQLEKSRLLSDRFSAERPKGSFSTLEIQRTEQGDSAMYLCASSMDSGYGYTFGSGTRLTVV.

This sequence joins TRBV27 and TRBJ1-2, with D unclear. The CDR3 totals 14 residues. V was clipped by 3 bases and J by 6 bases, with 14 bases between them. Germline V gene lookup returns CDR1 MNHEY and CDR2 SMNVEV (reference sequence). The CDR3: CASSLGVGRDGYTF. DNA for the CDR3: TGTGCCAGCAGTTTGGGTGTCGGCCGGGATGGCTACACCTTC.

The gene calls are TRBV7-2 and TRBJ2-7; TRBD2 matches 11 bases. The germline CDR1 and CDR2 sequences are SGHTA and FQGNSA. The CDR3 runs to 16 residues. V lost 4 bases, J lost 0 bases, and 5 bases stayed unmatched. This chain's CDR3 is CASSSTSGTLSYEQYF. CDR3 DNA: TGTGCCAGCAGCTCGACTAGCGGGACCCTCTCCTACGAGCAGTACTTC.

The rearrangement uses TRBV2 and TRBJ1-2; perhaps TRBD1 as D (5 bases). V lost 3 bases and J lost 1, with 9 bases in between. Germline V gene lookup returns CDR1 SNHLY and CDR2 FYNNEI. The CDR3 length is 14 residues. This CDR3 is CASSEGRNNYGYTF. DNA of the CDR3: TGTGCCAGCAGTGAGGGACGGAATAACTATGGCTACACCTTC.

Regarding this clone: The junction and the germline gene differ at one end; a read error may be behind it. The rearrangement uses TRBV7-3 and TRBJ1-2; D is unresolved. CDR3 length: 13 residues. Per the germline V gene, CDR1 is SGHTA and CDR2 is FQGTGA. The chain's CDR3 is CASSLTSNSGYTF. As DNA, the CDR3 is TGTGCCAGCAGCTTAACAAGTAACTCTGGCTACACCTTC. Full variable domain (outside the CDR3, taken from reference TRBV7-3 and TRBJ1-2): GAGVSQTPSNKVTEKGKYVELRCDPISGHTALYWYRQSLGQGPEFLIYFQGTGAADDSGLPNDRFFAVRPEGSVSTLKIQRTERGDSAVYLCASSLTSNSGYTFGSGTRLTVV.

The chain recombines TRBV9 with TRBJ1-2; D ambiguous. This CDR3 is built from 15 residues. The germline V and J ends were trimmed by 2 bases and 6 bases, with 17 bases remaining between them. CDR1 is SGDLS, CDR2 YYNGEE, per germline. The DNA of the CDR3 is TGTGCCAGCAGCGTTGGGTCTCGGGGTGGAGATGGCTACACCTTC. Its protein is CASSVGSRGGDGYTF.

The chain uses TRBV5-1 and TRBJ1-5, with a weak D call TRBD1 (5 bases). V was pared by 1 base and J by 1 base, with 9 bases between. This CDR3 is 15 amino acids long. The germline V gene has CDR1 SGHRS and CDR2 YFSETQ. DNA of the CDR3: TGCGCCAGCAGCTTGATCTGGGGCAGCAATCAGCCCCAGCATTTT. Amino acids: CASSLIWGSNQPQHF.

This chain uses TRBV19 with TRBJ2-1; D perhaps matches TRBD1 (5 bases). V was clipped by 6 bases and J by 4 bases, with 10 bases between them. The CDR3 length is 13 residues. CDR1 is LNHDA, CDR2 SQIVND, per germline (reference sequence). CDR3 sequence: CASRSRAYNEQFF. DNA for the CDR3: TGTGCCAGTAGGAGCAGGGCGTACAATGAGCAGTTCTTC. The variable domain in full, with the rest retrieved from reference TRBV19 and TRBJ2-1, is DGGITQSPKYLFRKEGQNVTLSCEQNLNHDAMYWYRQDPGQGLRLIYYSQIVNDFQKGDIAEGYSVSREKKESFPLTVTSAQKNPTAFYLCASRSRAYNEQFFGPGTRLTVL.

The V call is TRBV29-1, the J call TRBJ2-7; D might be TRBD1 (6 bases). Trimming cost V 3 bases and J 5 bases, with 11 bases left between them. CDR3 length equals 12 residues. CDR1 is SQVTM and CDR2 is ANQGSEA in the germline V gene. The CDR3: CSVDTSGDEQYF. The CDR3 DNA reads TGCAGCGTTGATACCTCAGGGGACGAGCAGTACTTC.

This clone was counted once. J is TRBJ2-1 and V is TRBV9; 7 bases are a match to TRBD2. Trimming cost V 0 bases and J 10 bases; bases outside gene matches: 10. The CDR3 runs to 15 residues. Germline values: CDR1 SGDLS, CDR2 YYNGEE. This CDR3 is CASSVDGRTSGEQFF. The CDR3 DNA is TGTGCCAGCAGCGTAGACGGGAGGACTTCAGGGGAGCAGTTCTTC.

The V and J genes are TRBV30 and TRBJ1-3, with no clear D. Trimming cost V 3 bases and J 0 bases, with 9 bases left between them. From germline, CDR1 is GTSNPN and CDR2 SVGIG (reference sequence). This CDR3 contains 14 residues. CDR3 sequence: CAWRGPLSGNTIYF. The DNA of the CDR3 is TGTGCCTGGAGAGGGCCTCTCTCTGGAAACACCATATATTTT. Looking up the rest from reference TRBV30 and TRBJ1-3 gives the full variable domain: SQTIHQWPATLVQPVGSPLSLECTVEGTSNPNLYWYRQAAGRGLQLLFYSVGIGQISSEVPQNLSASRPQDRQFILSSKKLLLSDSGFYLCAWRGPLSGNTIYFGEGSWLTVV.

This rearrangement joins TRBV7-3 to TRBJ2-1; 8 bases fit TRBD2. This CDR3 comprises 15 residues. In germline, CDR1 is SGHTA, CDR2 FQGTGA. After removal of 2 bases from V and 4 bases from J, the junction contained 4 bases not matched to a gene. In DNA form, the CDR3 reads TGTGCCAGCAGCTTATTCGGGGGGGCATACAATGAGCAGTTCTTC. Encoded protein: CASSLFGGAYNEQFF.

The gene calls are TRBV19 and TRBJ1-5, with D tentatively TRBD1 (5 bases). This CDR3 spans 15 amino acids. The germline V gene has CDR1 LNHDA and CDR2 SQIVND (reference sequence). Trimming pared 3 bases from V and 7 bases from J, leaving 16 bases between. For the CDR3, the DNA is TGTGCCAGTAGTATGAGGAGAGGGGCGGGACAGCCCCAGCATTTT. Amino acid sequence: CASSMRRGAGQPQHF.

The J gene is TRBJ1-5, the V gene TRBV6-6; possibly TRBD1 for D (5 bases). CDR1 is MNHNY, CDR2 SVGAGI, per germline (reference sequence). The CDR3 extends over 14 amino acids. The V end was cut by 5 bases, the J end by 2 bases, with 10 bases between. CDR3 in amino acids: CASSPSGRNQPQHF. CDR3 DNA: TGTGCCAGCAGTCCTTCAGGGCGCAATCAGCCCCAGCATTTT.

The J gene is TRBJ2-7, the V gene TRBV5-8; D is tentatively TRBD1 or TRBD2 (5 bases each). Germline loops: CDR1 SGHTS, CDR2 YDEGEE. Trimming left V 4 bases short and J 4 bases short, with 15 bases between. The CDR3 spans 14 residues. CDR3 region: CASSRPWGKYEQYF. The CDR3 nucleotides are TGTGCCAGCAGCCGGCCGTGGGGGAAATACGAGCAGTACTTC.